A single sample is the source of the 5 T cell receptor beta chains below, sequenced in a study of blood T cells in healthy people across ages. A second about 7 to 12 cycle PCR used barcoded and J-beta primers. MiXCR was run by TCRdb on the 5' RACE reads, yielding one entry per CDR3 protein. The sample lists roughly 1,500,000 distinct CDR3 sequences, 30% to 40% seen once, with over 9% in the top ten. The sample taken for sequencing was blood. These receptors all come from a woman in her 30s in good health.

The J gene is TRBJ2-7, the V gene TRBV7-8, with 8 bases matching TRBD2. Germline V gives CDR1 SGHVS, CDR2 FQNEAQ. This CDR3 comprises 21 residues. With 1 base clipped from V and 0 bases from J, the junction kept 20 bases outside the gene matches. In DNA, the CDR3 is TGTGCCAGCAGCTTAGGTGGCCGCCTTCGGACGGGCGGGAGGACCTCCTACGAGCAGTACTTC. This gives the protein CASSLGGRLRTGGRTSYEQYF.

This clonotype was observed a handful of times. The chain joins TRBV11-2 to TRBJ2-3; TRBD2 matches 9 bases. This CDR3 contains 13 residues. After removal of 7 bases from V and 5 bases from J, the junction contained 4 bases not matched to a gene. CDR1 SGHAT and CDR2 FQNNGV come from the germline V gene. CDR3 coding DNA: TGTGCCAGCAAGGCGGGAGGGATAGATACGCAGTATTTT. This encodes CASKAGGIDTQYF.

In this sample, this clonotype turned up a few times. This chain links TRBV4-1 with TRBJ2-1, with 9 bases aligning to TRBD2. The CDR3 loop spans 18 amino acids. Germline loops: CDR1 MGHRA, CDR2 YSYEKL. After removal of 0 bases from V and 4 bases from J, the junction contained 10 bases not matched to a gene. The CDR3, as DNA: TGCGCCAGCAGCCAAGAAAAGGAAGGGCTAGCGGGGTACAATGAGCAGTTCTTC. Amino acid sequence: CASSQEKEGLAGYNEQFF.

The chain combines TRBV6-5 with TRBJ2-7; tentatively, D is TRBD2 (6 bases). This CDR3 is 18 amino acids long. V was clipped by 7 bases and J by 4 bases, with 29 bases between them. CDR1 MNHEY and CDR2 SVGAGI come from the germline V gene. The CDR3 nucleotides read TGTGCCAGCATTAAGATTTTAAGGAGGGCCGCTTTAGAGTACGAGCAGTACTTC. Translating gives CASIKILRRAALEYEQYF.

V is TRBV9 and J is TRBJ2-7; D might be TRBD1 or TRBD2, each matching 7 bases. Germline values: CDR1 SGDLS, CDR2 YYNGEE. The CDR3 runs 14 residues. V shed 3 bases and J shed 1 base, with 11 bases lying between them. The CDR3 spells CASSAGGESYEQYF. The CDR3 DNA reads as TGTGCCAGCAGCGCAGGGGGGGAATCCTACGAGCAGTACTTC.